A selection of T cell receptor beta chains follows, all from one sample in a study of blood T cell repertoires in COVID-19. The method was immunoSEQ multiplex PCR; TCRdb's version includes in-frame clones alone and lacks a portion of them. The sample contains 200,000 to 250,000 clones, about 90% of which appear only once. The material sequenced was peripheral blood. The receptors were sampled from a young man with COVID-19, enrolled during active disease. Both conserved end residues are part of each CDR3. Each record gives: J gene, V gene, clone size, D gene, CDR3 DNA, CDR3 protein. The D gene is left open where the match is weak. Where a row states a size, it is once, few, many or the class of an expanded clone; other rows omit it.

J: TRBJ2-5; V: TRBV28; size: NA; D: TRBD2; DNA: TGTGCCAGCAGTCCATTACTGGGGACTAGCGGGAGGGCCACAGAGACCCAGTACTTC; CDR3: CASSPLLGTSGRATETQYF
J: TRBJ1-2; V: TRBV27; size: NA; D: NA; DNA: TGTGCCAGCAGTTTAACCTACGGGACACTCTACAACTATGGCTACACCTTC; CDR3: CASSLTYGTLYNYGYTF
J: TRBJ2-7; V: TRBV11-2; size: NA; D: NA; DNA: TGTGCCAGCAGCGACGGGGGGCCCTACGAGCAGTACTTC; CDR3: CASSDGGPYEQYF
J: TRBJ1-4; V: TRBV7-9; size: NA; D: NA; DNA: TGTGCCAGCAGACGAAAGGGGGTAGATGAAAAACTGTTTTTT; CDR3: CASRRKGVDEKLFF
J: TRBJ2-2; V: TRBV11-3; size: NA; D: NA; DNA: TGTGCCAGCAGCGAAGGAGGAAACACCGGGGAGCTGTTTTTT; CDR3: CASSEGGNTGELFF
J: TRBJ2-7; V: TRBV2; size: NA; D: NA; DNA: TGTGCCAGCAGTGAAGGTAGCATACAGTACTTC; CDR3: CASSEGSIQYF
J: TRBJ2-1; V: TRBV5-1; size: NA; D: TRBD1; DNA: TGCGCCAGCAGCCCGACAGGGAGCTCCTACAATGAGCAGTTCTTC; CDR3: CASSPTGSSYNEQFF
J: TRBJ2-7; V: TRBV5-5; size: NA; D: TRBD1; DNA: TGTGCCAGCAGCTGGGGGACAGGGTATACCTACGAGCAGTACTTC; CDR3: CASSWGTGYTYEQYF
J: TRBJ2-3; V: TRBV4-1; size: NA; D: TRBD1; DNA: TGCGCCAGCAGTCATGACAGGGGATCAGATACGCAGTATTTT; CDR3: CASSHDRGSDTQYF
J: TRBJ2-3; V: TRBV6-6; size: NA; D: NA; DNA: TGTGCCAGCAAGTGGGAGACTAGCACAGATACGCAGTATTTT; CDR3: CASKWETSTDTQYF
J: TRBJ2-7; V: TRBV2; size: NA; D: NA; DNA: TGTGCCAGCAGCCTTAACTACGAGCAGTACTTC; CDR3: CASSLNYEQYF
J: TRBJ1-6; V: TRBV7-3; size: once; D: TRBD1; DNA: TGTGCCAGCAGCCGACAGGGAGGAGGTTCACCCCTCCACTTT; CDR3: CASSRQGGGSPLHF
J: TRBJ2-3; V: TRBV11-2; size: NA; D: TRBD2; DNA: TGTGCCAGCAGCTTATGGGAGGGTGAAGATACGCAGTATTTT; CDR3: CASSLWEGEDTQYF
J: TRBJ2-1; V: TRBV7-2; size: NA; D: NA; DNA: TGTGCCAGCAGCTCCCCACAGGTAAATGAGCAGTTCTTC; CDR3: CASSSPQVNEQFF
J: TRBJ1-3; V: TRBV5-1; size: NA; D: NA; DNA: TGCGTCAGCAGCTTGGAGGGGGTCTCTGGAAACACCATATATTTT; CDR3: CVSSLEGVSGNTIYF
J: TRBJ1-1; V: TRBV5-1; size: NA; D: TRBD1; DNA: TGCGCCAGCAGCTTTCCGACAGGGCCAGCTTTCTTT; CDR3: CASSFPTGPAFF
J: TRBJ2-3; V: TRBV7-3; size: NA; D: NA; DNA: TGTGCCAGCAGCTCGTCCCGGGGCGGGGCAGATACGCAGTATTTT; CDR3: CASSSSRGGADTQYF
J: TRBJ2-5; V: TRBV5-1; size: NA; D: NA; DNA: TGCGCCAGCAGCTTGGGGTTACTAGGTCCCCAAGAGACCCAGTACTTC; CDR3: CASSLGLLGPQETQYF
J: TRBJ1-2; V: TRBV12-3/TRBV12-4; size: NA; D: TRBD1; DNA: TGTGCCAGCATCGGACAGGAGCAGGGCTACACCTTC; CDR3: CASIGQEQGYTF
J: TRBJ1-2; V: TRBV5-1; size: NA; D: TRBD1; DNA: TGCGCCAGCAGCTTACTACAGGGGGCGCAAGGTGGAGGCTACACCTTC; CDR3: CASSLLQGAQGGGYTF
J: TRBJ1-4; V: TRBV4-3; size: NA; D: TRBD1; DNA: TGCGCCAGCAGCGTCCGGGACAGCCGAGATGAAAAACTGTTTTTT; CDR3: CASSVRDSRDEKLFF
J: TRBJ2-7; V: TRBV5-6; size: NA; D: TRBD1; DNA: TGTGCCAGCAGCACAGGGACAGGGATCTACGAGCAGTACTTC; CDR3: CASSTGTGIYEQYF
J: TRBJ1-3; V: TRBV7-6; size: NA; D: NA; DNA: TGTGCCAGCAGACAGGAGCCGAGCTCTGGAAACACCATATATTTT; CDR3: CASRQEPSSGNTIYF
J: TRBJ2-3; V: TRBV24-1; size: NA; D: TRBD2; DNA: TGTGCCACCAGTGAACCTAGCGGGGGGCCGGGAGATACGCAGTATTTT; CDR3: CATSEPSGGPGDTQYF
J: TRBJ2-1; V: TRBV7-9; size: NA; D: TRBD1; DNA: TGTGCCAGCAGCTCCCCGAAGGGGGCCGCTCTCAATGAGCAGTTCTTC; CDR3: CASSSPKGAALNEQFF
J: TRBJ2-5; V: TRBV7-2; size: NA; D: NA; DNA: TGTGCCAGCAAATGGAGGGTCCAAGAGACCCAGTACTTC; CDR3: CASKWRVQETQYF
J: TRBJ1-4; V: TRBV10-3; size: NA; D: TRBD1; DNA: TGTGCCATCAGTGAAGGACAGGGGGAGGTGGTTGGTAAACTGTTTTTT; CDR3: CAISEGQGEVVGKLFF
J: TRBJ2-7; V: TRBV3-1/TRBV3-2; size: NA; D: TRBD1; DNA: TGTGCCAGCAGCCCCCGGACAGGAGGGCAGTACTTC; CDR3: CASSPRTGGQYF
J: TRBJ1-2; V: TRBV11-2; size: NA; D: NA; DNA: TGTGCCAGCAGCTTAACCAGGGGAGACGGCTACACCTTC; CDR3: CASSLTRGDGYTF
J: TRBJ1-1; V: TRBV19; size: NA; D: TRBD1; DNA: TGTGCCAGTAGTGCCGGGACAGGGAACACTGAAGCTTTCTTT; CDR3: CASSAGTGNTEAFF
J: TRBJ2-6; V: TRBV7-2; size: NA; D: NA; DNA: TGTGCCACCGGGGGTGCTGGGGCCAACGTCCTGACTTTC; CDR3: CATGGAGANVLTF
J: TRBJ2-3; V: TRBV2; size: once; D: TRBD2; DNA: TGTGCCAGCAGTGAGCGGACTAGCGGGATAACAGATACGCAGTATTTT; CDR3: CASSERTSGITDTQYF
J: TRBJ1-1; V: TRBV7-9; size: NA; D: TRBD1; DNA: TGTGCCAGCAGCCAAAGGGGGCAAGGCACTGAAGCTTTCTTT; CDR3: CASSQRGQGTEAFF
J: TRBJ1-1; V: TRBV6-5; size: NA; D: NA; DNA: TGTGCCACCCCCATGGGTGGGGGCGCGAACACTGAAGCTTTCTTT; CDR3: CATPMGGGANTEAFF
J: TRBJ2-3; V: TRBV11-3; size: NA; D: NA; DNA: TGTGCCAGCAGCCCCCAGCCAGGGCGCGGGGCAGATACGCAGTATTTT; CDR3: CASSPQPGRGADTQYF
J: TRBJ2-7; V: TRBV30; size: NA; D: TRBD1; DNA: TGTGCCTGGAGTGTACTGGGGACAGGGGGCACCTACGAGCAGTACTTC; CDR3: CAWSVLGTGGTYEQYF
J: TRBJ1-6; V: TRBV14; size: NA; D: NA; DNA: TGTGCCAGCAGCCCCAGGGGAAATTCACCCCTCCACTTT; CDR3: CASSPRGNSPLHF
J: TRBJ1-2; V: TRBV21-1; size: NA; D: NA; DNA: TGTGCCAGCAGAAATAGACGGGGGGCAGGGTACTATGGCTACACCTTC; CDR3: CASRNRRGAGYYGYTF
J: TRBJ1-5; V: TRBV9; size: NA; D: TRBD1; DNA: TGTGCCAGCAGCGCCAGGGGGCTGAGCAATCAGCCCCAGCATTTT; CDR3: CASSARGLSNQPQHF
J: TRBJ1-2; V: TRBV28; size: NA; D: NA; DNA: TGTGCCAGCATGGGAGGAGGAGCCCCCCATGGCTACACCTTC; CDR3: CASMGGGAPHGYTF
J: TRBJ2-1; V: TRBV3-1/TRBV3-2; size: few; D: TRBD2; DNA: TGTGCCAGCAGCCGTAGCGGGAGTGGGACCTACAATGAGCAGTTCTTC; CDR3: CASSRSGSGTYNEQFF
J: TRBJ2-1; V: TRBV2; size: NA; D: TRBD1; DNA: TGTGCCAGCAGTCGGGACAGGTCCCCCTACAATGAGCAGTTCTTC; CDR3: CASSRDRSPYNEQFF
J: TRBJ1-3; V: TRBV5-6; size: NA; D: TRBD1; DNA: TGTGCCAGCAGCTTTGACAGGGAGTCTGGAAACACCATATATTTT; CDR3: CASSFDRESGNTIYF
J: TRBJ1-1; V: TRBV19; size: NA; D: TRBD1; DNA: TGTGCCAGCATGATCCCGGGACAGAGAGCTTTCTTT; CDR3: CASMIPGQRAFF
J: TRBJ1-5; V: TRBV5-6; size: NA; D: TRBD1; DNA: TGTGCCAGCAGTCAGGGGGGTAGGCGCAGTCAGCCCCAGCATTTT; CDR3: CASSQGGRRSQPQHF
J: TRBJ1-4; V: TRBV28; size: NA; D: NA; DNA: TGTGCCAGCAGTCATGCCACTACTAGTGAAAAACTGTTTTTT; CDR3: CASSHATTSEKLFF
J: TRBJ2-2; V: TRBV28; size: NA; D: NA; DNA: TGTGCCAGCAGTTTAAGCAGGGCGGGGACCGGGGAGCTGTTTTTT; CDR3: CASSLSRAGTGELFF
J: TRBJ1-5; V: TRBV19; size: NA; D: TRBD1; DNA: TGTGCCAGTACCACGGGACAGGGGGGTCAGCCCCAGCATTTT; CDR3: CASTTGQGGQPQHF
J: TRBJ2-3; V: TRBV4-1; size: NA; D: TRBD2; DNA: TGCGCCAGCAGCCTCGGCCTGGCTAGCGGGGGGGCCAAGTTCGCAGATACGCAGTATTTT; CDR3: CASSLGLASGGAKFADTQYF
J: TRBJ2-2; V: TRBV5-5; size: NA; D: TRBD1; DNA: TGTGCCAGCAGCCAACAGGGGGCCGCGAACACCGGGGAGCTGTTTTTT; CDR3: CASSQQGAANTGELFF
J: TRBJ2-3; V: TRBV7-2; size: NA; D: NA; DNA: TGTGCCAGCAGCTTAGCTCGGGGAGATACGCAGTATTTT; CDR3: CASSLARGDTQYF
J: TRBJ1-1; V: TRBV19; size: NA; D: NA; DNA: TGTGCCGCCGGACAGAAATTGAACACTGAAGCTTTCTTT; CDR3: CAAGQKLNTEAFF
J: TRBJ1-1; V: TRBV29-1; size: few; D: NA; DNA: TGCAGCTCGTGTCGGGTGGCAGGAGGAGACACTGAAGCTTTCTTT; CDR3: CSSCRVAGGDTEAFF
J: TRBJ1-6; V: TRBV3-1/TRBV3-2; size: NA; D: TRBD1; DNA: TGTGCCAGCAGCTCCCGGGACAGGAATTCACCCCTCCACTTT; CDR3: CASSSRDRNSPLHF